This passage covers 28 T cell receptor beta chains from one sample sequenced in a study of CXCR3-negative and CXCR3-positive naive CD8 T cells. General study results and limits: Researchers report that CXCR3-positive naive cells carry more hydrophobic TRB CDR3s than CXCR3-negative naive cells.

The libraries of TRB cDNA were prepared using 5' RACE with UMI labels. TCRdb reprocessed the 5' RACE reads; each CDR3 protein has one entry and no DNA is given. The table for this sample gives about 89,000 distinct CDR3 sequences. Their specific antigens are unknown. The sample was naive CXCR3+ CD8+ T cells from blood. The subset: CD45RO-CCR7+CD27+CD95- naive CD8+ T cells expressing CXCR3 (TNR3+). These TCRs come from a human donor in good health. Some clones in this sample may be carry-over from other donors' samples.

The CDR3 loop reads CSASRRDRADYEQYF. This chain links TRBV20-1 with TRBJ2-7; the TCRdb D gene call, TRBD1, has no DNA to confirm it. Germline loops: CDR1 DFQATT, CDR2 SNEGSKA (reference sequence). The length of the CDR3 is 15 residues.

The V call is TRBV6-2 or TRBV6-3, the J call TRBJ1-2. CDR3 length: 14 residues. Per germline, CDR1 MNHEY and CDR2 SVGEGT. The CDR3 spells CASSPSRANYGYTF.

The chain uses TRBV29-1 and TRBJ2-2; no DNA is available, so the TRBD1 call from TCRdb remains unchecked. This CDR3 is built from 13 residues. Germline V gene sequence: CDR1 SQVTM, CDR2 ANQGSEA. This chain's CDR3 is CSVGGAGTGELFF.

The chain combines TRBV4-3 with TRBJ2-1. The CDR3 length is 16 residues. From germline, CDR1 is LGHNA and CDR2 YSLEER. The CDR3: CASSQGLQAEYNEQFF.

CDR3 region: CASGPGENTEAFF. The chain joins TRBV5-5 to TRBJ1-1; the D call of TRBD1 rests on TCRdb alone, since no DNA is present to check it. The CDR3 has 13 residues. CDR1 and CDR2 (germline): SGHKS, YYEKEE (reference sequence).

The chain is built from TRBV29-1 and TRBJ2-3. The V gene's germline CDR1 is SQVTM and CDR2 ANQGSEA. The CDR3 sequence is 12 residues long. The CDR3 is CSVELDTDTQYF.

The chain employs TRBV12-3 or TRBV12-4 and TRBJ2-1; TCRdb picks TRBD1, but there is no DNA to check that call. This CDR3 contains 13 residues. The CDR3 sequence: CASVGGTNNEQFF.

The V call is TRBV28, the J call TRBJ2-7; the D call of TRBD1 rests on TCRdb alone, since no DNA is present to check it. Germline-derived CDR1 and CDR2 are MDHEN and SYDVKM. The CDR3 extends over 14 amino acids. This chain's CDR3 is CASSFGGITYEQYF. Full variable domain (missing parts from reference TRBV28 and TRBJ2-7): DVKVTQSSRYLVKRTGEKVFLECVQDMDHENMFWYRQDPGLGLRLIYFSYDVKMKEKGDIPEGYSVSREKKERFSLILESASTNQTSMYLCASSFGGITYEQYFGPGTRLTVT.

This chain joins TRBV28 and TRBJ2-7. Looked up from germline, CDR1 is MDHEN and CDR2 is SYDVKM. CDR3 length equals 11 residues. CDR3 loop: CASSASYEQYF. Supplemented by reference TRBV28 and TRBJ2-7, the full variable domain reads DVKVTQSSRYLVKRTGEKVFLECVQDMDHENMFWYRQDPGLGLRLIYFSYDVKMKEKGDIPEGYSVSREKKERFSLILESASTNQTSMYLCASSASYEQYFGPGTRLTVT.

V is TRBV20-1 and J is TRBJ2-5; TCRdb's assignment of TRBD2 cannot be checked, as there is no DNA. The V gene's germline CDR1 is DFQATT and CDR2 SNEGSKA (reference sequence). This CDR3 is 13 amino acids long. The CDR3 is CSASLGPQETQYF.

The rearrangement links TRBV5-6 to TRBJ2-2. The CDR3 runs 12 residues. Germline V gene data show CDR1 as SGHDT and CDR2 as YYEEEE. This chain's CDR3 is CACSGWGGELFF.

Here the CDR3 reads CASSMRGAQETQYF. The chain is built from TRBV3-1 and TRBJ2-5; TCRdb's D gene call, TRBD2, goes unchecked for lack of DNA. The CDR3 sequence is 14 residues long. Per the germline V gene, CDR1 is LGHDT and CDR2 is YNNKEL (reference sequence).

The chain uses TRBV4-3 and TRBJ1-1. The germline CDR1 and CDR2 sequences are LGHNA and YSLEER. The CDR3 sequence is 13 residues long. The CDR3 region is CASSQEVATEAFF.

V usage is TRBV14 and J usage is TRBJ2-1; the D gene TCRdb calls, TRBD2, cannot be checked with no DNA. The CDR3 sequence is 17 residues long. Germline CDR1 SGHDN, CDR2 FVKESK. The CDR3 protein is CASSLLGSQGPYNEQFF.

The gene calls are TRBV7-2 and TRBJ2-1; as DNA is missing, the TRBD2 call by TCRdb cannot be tested. Germline lookup yields CDR1 SGHTA and CDR2 FQGNSA. The CDR3 runs to 14 residues. CDR3 protein: CASLAGASYNEQFF.

V usage is TRBV7-6 and J usage is TRBJ2-7; TCRdb gives TRBD2 as the D gene, but with no DNA this cannot be confirmed. The CDR3 spans 15 residues. CDR1 SGHVS and CDR2 FNYEAQ come from the germline V gene. CDR3 in amino acids: CASSLRGSGDYEQYF.

This chain joins TRBV7-9 and TRBJ2-7; absent DNA, TCRdb's TRBD2 call cannot be checked. The CDR3 covers 16 residues. Germline V lookup: CDR1 SEHNR, CDR2 FQNEAQ (reference sequence). The CDR3 sequence is CASSFVAGGPMYEQYF.

The chain has TRBV7-9 and TRBJ1-1; TCRdb names TRBD1, which stays unverified in the absence of DNA. Looked up from germline, CDR1 is SEHNR and CDR2 is FQNEAQ (reference sequence). The CDR3 is made up of 12 amino acids. The CDR3 region is CASRTGTYEAFF.

This rearrangement joins TRBV4-1 to TRBJ1-4; checking the TCRdb D call of TRBD1 is not possible without DNA. This CDR3 spans 16 amino acids. The V gene's germline CDR1 is MGHRA and CDR2 YSYEKL. CDR3 sequence reads: CASSHQDSRANEKLFF.

The rearrangement joins TRBV7-9 to TRBJ1-1; TCRdb calls TRBD1, which cannot be checked without DNA. Germline V gene sequence: CDR1 SEHNR, CDR2 FQNEAQ (reference sequence). The CDR3 is 13 amino acids. The CDR3: CASSLPQGAEAFF.

This chain joins TRBV5-4 and TRBJ2-5; TCRdb names TRBD1, which stays unverified in the absence of DNA. CDR3 size: 17 residues. Per the germline V gene, CDR1 is SGHNT and CDR2 is YYREEE (reference sequence). CDR3 sequence: CASSLDSGGIHQETQYF.

V and J are TRBV28 and TRBJ1-2; TCRdb's D call, TRBD1, is unchecked because there is no DNA. Germline V lookup: CDR1 MDHEN, CDR2 SYDVKM. The CDR3 runs to 16 residues. CDR3 region: CASSPLTGALNYGYTF.

This rearrangement joins TRBV15 to TRBJ2-5; TCRdb picks TRBD1, but there is no DNA to check that call. CDR1 is LNHNV and CDR2 is YYDKDF in the germline V gene (reference sequence). The CDR3 sequence is 17 residues long. The CDR3 reads CATSRDPDRRWQETQYF.

This chain links TRBV7-9 with TRBJ2-1. This CDR3 spans 13 amino acids. In germline, CDR1 is SEHNR, CDR2 FQNEAQ (reference sequence). The CDR3 protein is CASRKVDYNEQFF.

The chain carries TRBV12-3 or TRBV12-4 and TRBJ2-7; checking the TCRdb D call of TRBD1 is not possible without DNA. This CDR3 comprises 15 residues. CDR3 loop: CASTSPGGGTYEQYF.

The chain is built from TRBV30 and TRBJ1-1; the D call from TCRdb, TRBD1, cannot be confirmed without DNA. Looked up from germline, CDR1 is GTSNPN and CDR2 is SVGIG (reference sequence). CDR3 length equals 12 residues. CDR3 region: CAWNTGYTEAFF.

The chain has TRBV7-6 and TRBJ2-7; TCRdb designates TRBD1, a call that cannot be tested without DNA. The CDR3 is 14 residues long. The germline gives CDR1 SGHVS, CDR2 FNYEAQ. Here the CDR3 reads CASSLGGESYEQYF.

The chain carries TRBV7-6 and TRBJ1-2. The CDR3 has 15 amino acids. Germline CDR1 reads SGHVS; CDR2 reads FNYEAQ. The CDR3 is CASSLRLDGNEGYTF.